The rows below give T cell receptor beta chains drawn from one sample of a study of human T cells and chemical hapten exposure. TCRdb itself ran the RACE reads through MiXCR, one entry per CDR3 protein. This sample yields tens of thousands of distinct CDR3 sequences, of which approximately 9.9% are seen a single time; around 1.8% belongs to the top ten. This sample comprised whole blood, obtained in connection with sensitization to the hapten diphenylcyclopropenone (DPC). The receptors originated from a woman in her 40s with alopecia areata. Some clones in this sample may be carry-over from other donors' samples. Both conserved end residues are part of each CDR3. A D gene is named only where the DNA matches it firmly. The size of a clone is reported for some rows only, either as once, few or many, or as a class for expanded clones.

j_call: TRBJ2-1; v_call: TRBV11-2; clone_size: few; d_call: TRBD2; cdr3_nt: TGTGCCAGCAGCCCCTTGCGGGGGGCTTACAATGAGCAGTTCTTC; cdr3_aa: CASSPLRGAYNEQFF
j_call: TRBJ2-3; v_call: TRBV29-1; clone_size: many; d_call: NA; cdr3_nt: TGCAGCGCCGAGAACACAGATACGCAGTATTTT; cdr3_aa: CSAENTDTQYF
j_call: TRBJ2-7; v_call: TRBV29-1; clone_size: many; d_call: TRBD2; cdr3_nt: TGCAGCGTCGGTACTGGGCGCGGGAGGACCGAGAACGAGCAGTACTTC; cdr3_aa: CSVGTGRGRTENEQYF
j_call: TRBJ1-1; v_call: TRBV6-5; clone_size: NA; d_call: NA; cdr3_nt: TGTGCCAGCAGTCGCACAGGGAAAACTGAAGCTTTCTTT; cdr3_aa: CASSRTGKTEAFF
j_call: TRBJ2-1; v_call: TRBV1; clone_size: many; d_call: NA; cdr3_nt: TGCACCAGCAGACCCTTGTCGGGAGTTGCCCATGAGCAGTTCTTC; cdr3_aa: CTSRPLSGVAHEQFF
j_call: TRBJ2-2; v_call: TRBV5-1; clone_size: NA; d_call: TRBD1; cdr3_nt: TGCGCCAGCAGCTTGGGAGGGACAGTGAACACCGGGGAGCTGTTTTTT; cdr3_aa: CASSLGGTVNTGELFF
j_call: TRBJ2-7; v_call: TRBV25-1; clone_size: many; d_call: NA; cdr3_nt: TGTGCCAGCAGTGAATCCGGGGGCCTGGCCTACGAGCAGTACTTC; cdr3_aa: CASSESGGLAYEQYF
j_call: TRBJ2-7; v_call: TRBV7-9; clone_size: many; d_call: NA; cdr3_nt: TGTGCCAGCAGCTTGGGACCTCGCTACGAGCAGTACTTC; cdr3_aa: CASSLGPRYEQYF
j_call: TRBJ2-3; v_call: TRBV24-1; clone_size: many; d_call: NA; cdr3_nt: TGTGCCACCAGTGCCGGGGTAGGTGGCAGAACAGATACGCAGTATTTT; cdr3_aa: CATSAGVGGRTDTQYF
j_call: TRBJ2-7; v_call: TRBV28; clone_size: few; d_call: TRBD1; cdr3_nt: TGTGCCAGCAGCAGGGACAGGGGAACTTCCTACGAGCAGTACTTC; cdr3_aa: CASSRDRGTSYEQYF
j_call: TRBJ1-5; v_call: TRBV12-5; clone_size: NA; d_call: TRBD1; cdr3_nt: TGTGCTAGTGGCACGGGACAGTTGCCTTATAGCAATCAGCCCCAGCATTTT; cdr3_aa: CASGTGQLPYSNQPQHF
j_call: TRBJ2-5; v_call: TRBV9; clone_size: many; d_call: TRBD2; cdr3_nt: TGTGCCAGCAGCGAGGGGACTAGCGGGGAGACCCAGTACTTC; cdr3_aa: CASSEGTSGETQYF
j_call: TRBJ2-2; v_call: TRBV20-1; clone_size: many; d_call: TRBD1; cdr3_nt: TGCAGTGCTATGGGACAGGGAATCACCGGGGAGCTGTTTTTT; cdr3_aa: CSAMGQGITGELFF
j_call: TRBJ1-3; v_call: TRBV20-1; clone_size: many; d_call: NA; cdr3_nt: TGCAGTGCTAGAGCGAAGGGCGCTGGAAACACCATATATTTT; cdr3_aa: CSARAKGAGNTIYF
j_call: TRBJ1-2; v_call: TRBV7-9; clone_size: many; d_call: NA; cdr3_nt: TGTGCCAGCAGCTTAACACAGGGTCATTATGGCTACACCTTC; cdr3_aa: CASSLTQGHYGYTF
j_call: TRBJ2-1; v_call: TRBV20-1; clone_size: many; d_call: NA; cdr3_nt: TGCAGTGCTTTAATTAGCGGCAGCTCCTACAATGAGCAGTTCTTC; cdr3_aa: CSALISGSSYNEQFF
j_call: TRBJ2-3; v_call: TRBV6-6; clone_size: NA; d_call: NA; cdr3_nt: TGTGCCAGCAGGGGACACAACACAGATACGCAGTATTTT; cdr3_aa: CASRGHNTDTQYF
j_call: TRBJ2-1; v_call: TRBV5-1; clone_size: many; d_call: NA; cdr3_nt: TGCGCCAGCAGCCCCCTCACCGGACCGAACAATGAGCAGTTCTTC; cdr3_aa: CASSPLTGPNNEQFF
j_call: TRBJ2-7; v_call: TRBV18; clone_size: few; d_call: TRBD2; cdr3_nt: TGTGCCAGCTCGACCGGGGGCGGCTCCGGGACTAGCGGGAGGGCCGAGAAGTCCTACGAGCAGTACTTC; cdr3_aa: CASSTGGGSGTSGRAEKSYEQYF
j_call: TRBJ2-5; v_call: TRBV20-1; clone_size: medium-sized; d_call: NA; cdr3_nt: TGCAGTGCTAGTCCCGCGGAGGGGGAAGAGACCCAGTACTTC; cdr3_aa: CSASPAEGEETQYF
j_call: TRBJ2-7; v_call: TRBV28; clone_size: NA; d_call: TRBD1; cdr3_nt: TGTGCCAGCAGTCCCCCCGGGACAGGGGGCGAGCAGTACTTC; cdr3_aa: CASSPPGTGGEQYF
j_call: TRBJ2-7; v_call: TRBV20-1; clone_size: NA; d_call: TRBD2; cdr3_nt: TGCAGTGCTGTCGAACTAGCGGGAGTGGGGGAGCAGTACTTC; cdr3_aa: CSAVELAGVGEQYF
j_call: TRBJ2-2; v_call: TRBV11-3; clone_size: few; d_call: TRBD1; cdr3_nt: TGTGCCAGCAGCTCTCCGGGACAGGGGACAACCGGGGAGCTGTTTTTT; cdr3_aa: CASSSPGQGTTGELFF
j_call: TRBJ2-5; v_call: TRBV5-1; clone_size: NA; d_call: NA; cdr3_nt: TGCGCCAGCAGCTTTGGCGGGCCGGGAGAGGAGACCCAGTACTTC; cdr3_aa: CASSFGGPGEETQYF
j_call: TRBJ2-1; v_call: TRBV28; clone_size: many; d_call: NA; cdr3_nt: TGTGCCAGCAATCAGGCGGTTCGCTACAATGAGCAGTTCTTC; cdr3_aa: CASNQAVRYNEQFF
j_call: TRBJ2-1; v_call: TRBV20-1; clone_size: many; d_call: NA; cdr3_nt: TGCAGTGCTAGATCCGGGACGACCTACTACAATGAGCAGTTCTTC; cdr3_aa: CSARSGTTYYNEQFF
j_call: TRBJ1-4; v_call: TRBV21-1; clone_size: few; d_call: NA; cdr3_nt: TGTGCCAGCAGCAAAAACTGCCCAACTAATGAAAAACTGTTTTTT; cdr3_aa: CASSKNCPTNEKLFF
j_call: TRBJ2-2; v_call: TRBV11-2; clone_size: many; d_call: NA; cdr3_nt: TGTGCCAGCAGCTTAGTGGTCGGAAACACCGGGGAGCTGTTTTTT; cdr3_aa: CASSLVVGNTGELFF
j_call: TRBJ1-5; v_call: TRBV20-1; clone_size: many; d_call: NA; cdr3_nt: TGCAGTGCTAGAGGGGGCCGAGGGGGCAATCAGCCCCAGCATTTT; cdr3_aa: CSARGGRGGNQPQHF
j_call: TRBJ2-5; v_call: TRBV12-3/TRBV12-4; clone_size: many; d_call: NA; cdr3_nt: TGTGCCAGCAGTTTGGGGTCAGCGGAGACCCAGTACTTC; cdr3_aa: CASSLGSAETQYF
j_call: TRBJ2-7; v_call: TRBV30; clone_size: many; d_call: TRBD2; cdr3_nt: TGTGCCTGGAGTGCGGGACTAGCGGGAACCCACGAGCAGTACTTC; cdr3_aa: CAWSAGLAGTHEQYF
j_call: TRBJ2-7; v_call: TRBV7-3; clone_size: NA; d_call: TRBD2; cdr3_nt: TGTGCCAGCAGCTTGAAAGCGGGAGAAGGGGAGCAGTACTTC; cdr3_aa: CASSLKAGEGEQYF
j_call: TRBJ2-1; v_call: TRBV20-1; clone_size: few; d_call: TRBD2; cdr3_nt: TGCAGTGCAACCGTAGCGGGGGATCTCTACAATGAGCAGTTCTTC; cdr3_aa: CSATVAGDLYNEQFF
j_call: TRBJ2-5; v_call: TRBV29-1; clone_size: NA; d_call: NA; cdr3_nt: TGCAGCGTTCTGTCGGGGGAGGAGACCCAGTACTTC; cdr3_aa: CSVLSGEETQYF
j_call: TRBJ1-4; v_call: TRBV29-1; clone_size: NA; d_call: NA; cdr3_nt: TGCAGCGTTGCGGCGGCCATTAATGAAAAACTGTTTTTT; cdr3_aa: CSVAAAINEKLFF
j_call: TRBJ2-5; v_call: TRBV20-1; clone_size: few; d_call: TRBD2; cdr3_nt: TGCAGTGCTAAGTTGGGTAGCGGGGTCCAAGAGACCCAGTACTTC; cdr3_aa: CSAKLGSGVQETQYF
j_call: TRBJ1-1; v_call: TRBV10-3; clone_size: NA; d_call: NA; cdr3_nt: TGTGCCATCAGTGAGGGGGGCCCGAACACTGAAGCTTTCTTT; cdr3_aa: CAISEGGPNTEAFF
j_call: TRBJ2-1; v_call: TRBV20-1; clone_size: few; d_call: NA; cdr3_nt: TGCAGTGCTAGAAGGGCTAGCTCCTACAATGAGCAGTTCTTC; cdr3_aa: CSARRASSYNEQFF
j_call: TRBJ1-5; v_call: TRBV10-3; clone_size: many; d_call: NA; cdr3_nt: TGTGCCATCAGTGAGGGGACAAGCAATCAGCCCCAGCATTTT; cdr3_aa: CAISEGTSNQPQHF
j_call: TRBJ2-6; v_call: TRBV10-3; clone_size: few; d_call: TRBD2; cdr3_nt: TGTGCCATCACCTCGACTAGCGGCAACTCTGGGGCCAACGTCCTGACTTTC; cdr3_aa: CAITSTSGNSGANVLTF